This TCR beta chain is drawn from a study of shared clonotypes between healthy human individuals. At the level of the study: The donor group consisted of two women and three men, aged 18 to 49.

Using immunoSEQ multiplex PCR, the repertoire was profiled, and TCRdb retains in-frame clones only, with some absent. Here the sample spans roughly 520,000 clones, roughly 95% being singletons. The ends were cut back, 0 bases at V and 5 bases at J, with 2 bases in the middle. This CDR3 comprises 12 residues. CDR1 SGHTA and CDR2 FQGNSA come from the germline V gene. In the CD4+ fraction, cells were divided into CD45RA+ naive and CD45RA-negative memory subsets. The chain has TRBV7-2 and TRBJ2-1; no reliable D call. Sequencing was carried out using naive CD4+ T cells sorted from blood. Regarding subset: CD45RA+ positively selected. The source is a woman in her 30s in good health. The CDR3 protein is CASSLAHNEQFF. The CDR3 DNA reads TGTGCCAGCAGCTTAGCCCACAATGAGCAGTTCTTC. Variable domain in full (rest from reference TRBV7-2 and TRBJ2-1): GAGVSQSPSNKVTEKGKDVELRCDPISGHTALYWYRQSLGQGLEFLIYFQGNSAPDKSGLPSDRFSAERTGGSVSTLTIQRTQQEDSAVYLCASSLAHNEQFFGPGTRLTVL.